A selection of T cell receptor beta chains follows, all from one sample in a study of PD-L1 blockade in urothelial cancer. This table comes from immunoSEQ multiplex PCR, and its TCRdb copy is limited to in-frame clones, with some not included. The sample has around 80,000 clones; approximately 90% are singletons. Material: PBMCs, obtained around atezolizumab (anti-PD-L1) treatment. These receptors were obtained from a woman older than 75 with urothelial cancer. CDR3s include the opening cysteine and the closing phenylalanine or tryptophan. D genes are given only for firm matches. Some rows mark clone size as missing; the rest say once, few, many or name a class of expanded clone.

v_gene,d_gene,abundance,j_gene,CDR3nt,CDR3aa
TRBV19,NA,NA,TRBJ1-5,TGTGCCAGTAATTCCGGTAATCAGCCCCAGCATTTT,CASNSGNQPQHF
TRBV5-4,NA,once,TRBJ2-1,TGTGCCAGCCTCCTCACAGGGAGCGATGAGCAGTTCTTC,CASLLTGSDEQFF
TRBV9,NA,NA,TRBJ2-5,TGTGCCAGCAGCCGAGGCGATAGCGGACAAGAGACCCAGTACTTC,CASSRGDSGQETQYF
TRBV9,TRBD2,NA,TRBJ2-5,TGTGCCAGCAGCGTAGGCGCGGGCAGCGGGAGCCAAGAGACCCAGTACTTC,CASSVGAGSGSQETQYF
TRBV9,TRBD2,NA,TRBJ2-1,TGTGCCAGCAGCCCATGGACTAGCGGGAGTACGTATGAGCAGTTCTTC,CASSPWTSGSTYEQFF
TRBV15,TRBD1,NA,TRBJ1-5,TGTGCCACCAGCAGAGGACAGGGAGAGGATCAGCCCCAGCATTTT,CATSRGQGEDQPQHF
TRBV7-3,TRBD2,NA,TRBJ2-1,TGTGCCAGCAGCTTAAGCTTTAGCGGGAGGGATGAGCAGTTCTTC,CASSLSFSGRDEQFF
TRBV27,TRBD2,NA,TRBJ2-1,TGTGCCAGCAGTTTATTTGGCGGGAGTAGCGAGCAGTTCTTC,CASSLFGGSSEQFF
TRBV6-5,NA,NA,TRBJ2-1,TGTGCCAGCAGTTACCGGCCAGGGGCCTTAAACAATGAGCAGTTCTTC,CASSYRPGALNNEQFF
TRBV6-1,NA,NA,TRBJ1-4,TGTGCCAGCAGTGGGACGGACTACGGTGTTTTT,CASSGTDYGVF
TRBV2,NA,NA,TRBJ1-5,TGTGCCAGCACCCAAGGGGCGAGCAATCAGCCCCAGCATTTT,CASTQGASNQPQHF
TRBV15,NA,NA,TRBJ2-1,TGTGCCACCAGCAGAGACCGATACGTGGCGCAGTTCTTC,CATSRDRYVAQFF
TRBV5-1,TRBD1,NA,TRBJ2-7,TGCGCCAGCAGCTCTAAAACAGGGGGGTCTTCGTGGGAGCAGTACTTC,CASSSKTGGSSWEQYF
TRBV15,NA,NA,TRBJ2-6,TGTGCCACCAGCGGAGAGGCCTCTGGGGCCAACGTCCTGACTTTC,CATSGEASGANVLTF
TRBV2,NA,NA,TRBJ1-1,TGTGCCAGCAGGGCCTCCCTCGGGACTGAAGCTTTCTTT,CASRASLGTEAFF
TRBV7-6,NA,NA,TRBJ2-3,TGTGCCAGCAGCTTCGGCAGGGCCCCTACTGATACGCAGTATTTT,CASSFGRAPTDTQYF
TRBV11-1,NA,NA,TRBJ2-1,TGTGCCAGCAGCTTAGGAGGCAGTGAGCAGTTCTTC,CASSLGGSEQFF
TRBV25-1,TRBD1,NA,TRBJ1-1,TGTGCCAGCAGCAGCAGGGGGCGGGTTTCTCAGACTGAAGCTTTCTTT,CASSSRGRVSQTEAFF
TRBV6-4,TRBD1,NA,TRBJ1-1,TGTGCCAGCAGGACAGGGTTTAGAGGGACCGCCTATGAAGCTTTCTTT,CASRTGFRGTAYEAFF
TRBV11-2,TRBD1,NA,TRBJ1-2,TGTGCCAGCAGCAAGAGAGGGACAGCCGGCGGCTACACCTTC,CASSKRGTAGGYTF
TRBV5-1,TRBD1,NA,TRBJ2-1,TGCGCCAGCAGTTGGTTAACAGGGGTCTCCTACAATGAGCAGTTCTTC,CASSWLTGVSYNEQFF
TRBV5-6,NA,NA,TRBJ1-4,TGTGCCAGCAGACTGGGGGGGACTAATGAAAAACTGTTTTTT,CASRLGGTNEKLFF
TRBV7-2,NA,NA,TRBJ2-2,TGTGCCAGCAGCCCGGGGGTGGGCACCGGGGAGCTGTTTTTT,CASSPGVGTGELFF
TRBV2,NA,NA,TRBJ2-1,TGTGCCAGTCGCCCCGCTATCCCCTTAGCCATCCACCCTTACAATGAGCAGTTCTTC,CASRPAIPLAIHPYNEQFF
TRBV2,TRBD1,NA,TRBJ1-2,TGTGCCAGCTGGGACAGTAACTATGGCTACACCTTC,CASWDSNYGYTF
TRBV28,NA,NA,TRBJ2-1,TGTGCCAGCAGTTTATGGACCGGGAGCTCCTACAATGAGCAGTTCTTC,CASSLWTGSSYNEQFF
TRBV2,TRBD2,NA,TRBJ2-3,TGTGCCAGCAGTTTACTAGCGGGAGGGGGGGATACGCAGTATTTT,CASSLLAGGGDTQYF
TRBV27,TRBD1,few,TRBJ1-2,TGTGCCAGCAGTTTAAGGGACACCGGGACAGGGTTGGTTGGCTACACCTTC,CASSLRDTGTGLVGYTF
TRBV19,NA,NA,TRBJ2-5,TGTGCCAGTAGTATAACAGGAGGGGATGAGACCCAGTACTTC,CASSITGGDETQYF
TRBV29-1,TRBD1,NA,TRBJ2-1,TGCAGCGTTGAAGATCTAGGGGGCCATGTCAATGAGCAGTTCTTC,CSVEDLGGHVNEQFF
TRBV10-3,NA,NA,TRBJ1-1,TGTGCCATCAGTGAGTCACGGGTAGACACTGAAGCTTTCTTT,CAISESRVDTEAFF
TRBV7-6,TRBD1,NA,TRBJ2-7,TGTGCCAGCAGCAGATCCGGGACAGGGGAACACGAGCAGTACTTC,CASSRSGTGEHEQYF
TRBV9,TRBD1,NA,TRBJ2-7,TGTGCCAGCAGCGGGGGGACAGGGGGCCTCGCGTACGAGCAGTACTTC,CASSGGTGGLAYEQYF
TRBV6-6,TRBD1,NA,TRBJ1-3,TGTGCCAGCAGGAACCCAGGGGGAACTGGAAACACCATATATTTT,CASRNPGGTGNTIYF
TRBV5-1,NA,NA,TRBJ2-1,TGCGCCAGCAGGGCTGACAGGTATGAGCAGTTCTTC,CASRADRYEQFF
TRBV7-9,NA,NA,TRBJ2-5,TGTGCCAGCAGCTTAGCCTCGGGGGAGACCCAGTACTTC,CASSLASGETQYF
TRBV29-1,TRBD1,NA,TRBJ1-6,TGCAGCGTTGCGGACAGGGGCTCACCCCTCCACTTT,CSVADRGSPLHF
TRBV6-6,NA,NA,TRBJ1-5,TGTGCCAGCAGCCCTGACGGGGGGAATCAGCCCCAGCATTTT,CASSPDGGNQPQHF
TRBV9,NA,once,TRBJ2-1,TGTGCCAGCAGCGTAGCAGCGAGCTCCTACAATGAGCAGTTCTTC,CASSVAASSYNEQFF
TRBV19,TRBD2,once,TRBJ2-7,TGTGCCAGTAGTCCGCTAGGTAGCGGGACCGATGAGCAGTACTTC,CASSPLGSGTDEQYF
TRBV5-1,TRBD2,NA,TRBJ2-1,TGCGCCAGCAGCAAAGAACTAGCGGGAGCCCGTAATGAGCAGTTCTTC,CASSKELAGARNEQFF
TRBV5-1,NA,NA,TRBJ1-3,TGCGCCAGCAGCCAGGAATTGGATTCTGGAAGCACCATATATTTT,CASSQELDSGSTIYF
TRBV6-1,NA,NA,TRBJ1-2,TGTGCCAGCAGCGCGGGTGGGGATGGCTACACCTTC,CASSAGGDGYTF
TRBV7-9,TRBD1,NA,TRBJ2-3,TGTGCCAGCAGCTGGGGGACAGGGTCAAATACGCAGTATTTT,CASSWGTGSNTQYF
TRBV5-4,TRBD2,NA,TRBJ2-2,TGTGCCAGCAGCTGGGCGGGAGTGGACACCGGGGAGCTGTTTTTT,CASSWAGVDTGELFF
TRBV27,TRBD1,NA,TRBJ2-3,TGTGCCAGCGGGGCCGGACAGGCTCTTACAGATACGCAGTATTTT,CASGAGQALTDTQYF
TRBV5-1,NA,NA,TRBJ1-5,TGCGCCAGCAGGCGGACAGAGAATAGCAATCAGCCCCAGCATTTT,CASRRTENSNQPQHF
TRBV27,NA,NA,TRBJ1-6,TGTGCCAGCAGTCCGGGAATCCCGGGGACACCCCTCCACTTT,CASSPGIPGTPLHF
TRBV9,NA,NA,TRBJ1-1,TGTGCCAGCAGCGGAGGAAACACTGAAGCTTTCTTT,CASSGGNTEAFF
TRBV15,NA,NA,TRBJ2-1,TGTGCCACCAGCAGAGATGGAGGGAGCACCAATGAGCAGTTCTTC,CATSRDGGSTNEQFF
TRBV6-5,TRBD1,NA,TRBJ1-1,TGTGCCAGCAGTGCGCGGGACAGGGGCCCTCATGAAGCTTTCTTT,CASSARDRGPHEAFF
TRBV19,TRBD1,NA,TRBJ1-1,TGTGCCAGTAGTACCGTGACAGGGGGGAGGACTGAAGCTTTCTTT,CASSTVTGGRTEAFF
TRBV10-3,NA,NA,TRBJ2-7,TGTGCCATCAGTGAATTAGCGCGAAGCTCCTACGAGCAGTACTTC,CAISELARSSYEQYF
TRBV2,NA,NA,TRBJ1-5,TGTGCCAGCAGTGCGGGACAAAGGGGCAGTCAGCCCCAGCATTTT,CASSAGQRGSQPQHF
TRBV27,NA,NA,TRBJ1-5,TGTGCCAGCAGTTTGACGGGGGTGGATCAGCCCCAGCATTTT,CASSLTGVDQPQHF
TRBV28,TRBD1,NA,TRBJ1-2,TGTGCCAGCAGTACCTCGGGACAGGGTGGAGGAACCTTC,CASSTSGQGGGTF
TRBV4-1,TRBD1,few,TRBJ1-5,TGCGCCAGCAGCAACCCAGGGACAGGGGCGGTTCAGCCCCAGCATTTT,CASSNPGTGAVQPQHF
TRBV25-1,NA,NA,TRBJ1-2,TGTGCCAGCAGTGGACAACTTAACTATGGCTACACCTTC,CASSGQLNYGYTF